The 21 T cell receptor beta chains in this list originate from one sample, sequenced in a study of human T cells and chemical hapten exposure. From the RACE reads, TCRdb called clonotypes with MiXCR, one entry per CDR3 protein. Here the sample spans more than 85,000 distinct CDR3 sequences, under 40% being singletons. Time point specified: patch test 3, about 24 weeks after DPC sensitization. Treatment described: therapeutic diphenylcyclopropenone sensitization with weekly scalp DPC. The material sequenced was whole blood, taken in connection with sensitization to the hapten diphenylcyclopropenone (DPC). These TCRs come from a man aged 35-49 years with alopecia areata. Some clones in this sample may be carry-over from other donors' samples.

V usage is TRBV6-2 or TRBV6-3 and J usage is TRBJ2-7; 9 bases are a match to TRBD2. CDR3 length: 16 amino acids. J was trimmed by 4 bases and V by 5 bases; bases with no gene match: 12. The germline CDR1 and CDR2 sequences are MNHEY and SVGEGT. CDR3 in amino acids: CASSKPAGGPRYEQYV. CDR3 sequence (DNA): TGTGCCAGCAGTAAACCGGCGGGAGGGCCAAGGTACGAGCAGTACGTC.

DNA of the CDR3: TGTGCCAGCAGTGACCGCGGTTGGGCCAACGTCCTGACTTTC. Residues: CASSDRGWANVLTF. The chain is built from TRBV2 and TRBJ2-6, with no clear D. V was trimmed by 3 bases and J by 5 bases, leaving 8 bases between them. The CDR3 runs to 14 residues. Germline lookup yields CDR1 SNHLY and CDR2 FYNNEI.

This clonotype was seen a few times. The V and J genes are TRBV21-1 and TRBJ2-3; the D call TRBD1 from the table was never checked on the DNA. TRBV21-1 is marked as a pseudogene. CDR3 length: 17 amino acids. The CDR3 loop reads CASSNSKHRGATDTQYF. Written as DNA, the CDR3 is TGTGCCAGCAGCAATTCCAAACACAGGGGGGCCACAGATACGCAGTATTTT.

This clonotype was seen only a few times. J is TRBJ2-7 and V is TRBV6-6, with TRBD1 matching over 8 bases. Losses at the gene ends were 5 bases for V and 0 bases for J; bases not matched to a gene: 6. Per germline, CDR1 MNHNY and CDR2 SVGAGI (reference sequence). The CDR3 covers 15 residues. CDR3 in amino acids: CASSEDRAYSYEQYV. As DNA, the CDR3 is TGTGCCAGCAGTGAGGACAGGGCCTACTCCTACGAGCAGTACGTC.

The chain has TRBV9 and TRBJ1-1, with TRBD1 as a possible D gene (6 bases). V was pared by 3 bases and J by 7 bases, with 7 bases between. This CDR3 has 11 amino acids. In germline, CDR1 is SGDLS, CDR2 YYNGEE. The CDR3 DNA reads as TGTGCCAGCAGCGGCAGGGGTGAAGCTTTCTTT. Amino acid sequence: CASSGRGEAFF.

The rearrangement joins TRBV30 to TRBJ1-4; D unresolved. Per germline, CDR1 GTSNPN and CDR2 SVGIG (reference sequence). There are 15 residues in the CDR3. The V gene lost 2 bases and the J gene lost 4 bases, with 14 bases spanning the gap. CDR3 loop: CAWSPPRRVNEKLFF. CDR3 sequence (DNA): TGTGCCTGGAGTCCCCCCAGACGAGTTAATGAAAAACTGTTTTTT.

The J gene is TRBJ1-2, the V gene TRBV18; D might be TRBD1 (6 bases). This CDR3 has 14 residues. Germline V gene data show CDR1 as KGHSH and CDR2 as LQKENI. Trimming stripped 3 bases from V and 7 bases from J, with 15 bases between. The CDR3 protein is CASSPGRGSGGYTF. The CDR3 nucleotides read TGTGCCAGCTCACCGGGCAGGGGCTCCGGTGGCTACACCTTC. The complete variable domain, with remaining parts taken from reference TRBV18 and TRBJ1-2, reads NAGVMQNPRHLVRRRGQEARLRCSPMKGHSHVYWYRQLPEEGLKFMVYLQKENIIDESGMPKERFSAEFPKEGPSILRIQQVVRGDSAAYFCASSPGRGSGGYTFGSGTRLTVV.

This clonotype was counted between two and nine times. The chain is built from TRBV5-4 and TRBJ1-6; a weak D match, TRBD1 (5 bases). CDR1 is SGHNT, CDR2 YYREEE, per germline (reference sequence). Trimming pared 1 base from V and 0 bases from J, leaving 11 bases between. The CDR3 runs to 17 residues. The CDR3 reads CASSLYFGGSYNSPLHF. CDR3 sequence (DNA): TGTGCCAGCAGCTTGTATTTCGGGGGCTCCTATAATTCACCCCTCCACTTT.

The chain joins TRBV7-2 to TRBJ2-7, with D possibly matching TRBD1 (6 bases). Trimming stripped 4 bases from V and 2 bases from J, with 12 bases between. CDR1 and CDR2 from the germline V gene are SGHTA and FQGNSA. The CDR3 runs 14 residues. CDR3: CASSSNPGAYEQYF. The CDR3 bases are TGTGCCAGCAGCTCAAATCCAGGGGCCTACGAGCAGTACTTC.

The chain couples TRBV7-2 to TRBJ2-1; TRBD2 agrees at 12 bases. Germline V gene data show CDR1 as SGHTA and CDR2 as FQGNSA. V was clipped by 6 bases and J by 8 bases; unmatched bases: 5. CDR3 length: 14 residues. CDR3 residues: CASRLAGGGDEQFF. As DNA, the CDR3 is TGTGCCAGCAGGCTAGCGGGGGGGGGTGATGAGCAGTTCTTC.

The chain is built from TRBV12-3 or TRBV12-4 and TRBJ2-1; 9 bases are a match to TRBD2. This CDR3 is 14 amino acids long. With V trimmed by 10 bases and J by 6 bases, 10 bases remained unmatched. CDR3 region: CATSPGTSFNEQFF. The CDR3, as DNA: TGTGCCACCTCGCCCGGGACTAGCTTCAATGAGCAGTTCTTC.

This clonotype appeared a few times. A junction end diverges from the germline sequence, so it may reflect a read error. The CDR3 sequence is CASSLQGQETQYF. The CDR3 bases are TGTGCCAGCAGCCTACAGGGCCAAGAGACCCAGTACTTC. V is TRBV5-1 and J is TRBJ2-5, with a tentative D call TRBD1 (6 bases). The CDR3 consists of 13 residues. In germline, CDR1 is SGHRS, CDR2 YFSETQ.

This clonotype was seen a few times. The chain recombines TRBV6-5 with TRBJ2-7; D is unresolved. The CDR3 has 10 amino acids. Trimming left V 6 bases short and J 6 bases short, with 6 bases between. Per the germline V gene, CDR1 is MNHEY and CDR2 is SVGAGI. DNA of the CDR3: TGTGCCAGCAGATTAGCCGAGCAGTACGTC. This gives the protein CASRLAEQYV.

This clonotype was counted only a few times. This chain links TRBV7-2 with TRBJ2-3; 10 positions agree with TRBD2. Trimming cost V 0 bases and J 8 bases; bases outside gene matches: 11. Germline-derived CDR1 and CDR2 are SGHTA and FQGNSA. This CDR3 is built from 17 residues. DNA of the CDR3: TGTGCCAGCAGCTTAGCTATAGCGGGAGGACTCGGCGGTACGCAGTATTTT. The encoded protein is CASSLAIAGGLGGTQYF.

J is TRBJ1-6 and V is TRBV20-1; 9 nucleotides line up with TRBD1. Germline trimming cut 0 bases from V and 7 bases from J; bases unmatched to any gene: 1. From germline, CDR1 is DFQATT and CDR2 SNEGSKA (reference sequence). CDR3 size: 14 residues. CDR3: CSARDGTGNSPLHF. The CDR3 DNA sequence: TGCAGTGCTAGAGACGGGACAGGGAATTCACCCCTCCACTTT.

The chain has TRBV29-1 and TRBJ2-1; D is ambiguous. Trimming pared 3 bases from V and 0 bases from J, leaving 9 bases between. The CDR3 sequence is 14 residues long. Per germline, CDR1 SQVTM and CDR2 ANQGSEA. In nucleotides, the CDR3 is TGCAGCGTTGAGACAAGCAGCTCCTACAATGAGCAGTTCTTC. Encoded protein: CSVETSSSYNEQFF.

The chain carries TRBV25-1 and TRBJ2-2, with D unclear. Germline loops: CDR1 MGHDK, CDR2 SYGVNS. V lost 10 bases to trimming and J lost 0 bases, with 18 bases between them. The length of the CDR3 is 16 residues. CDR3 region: CATSPRNNANTGELFF. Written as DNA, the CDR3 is TGTGCCACCTCCCCCAGAAACAACGCGAACACCGGGGAGCTGTTTTTT.

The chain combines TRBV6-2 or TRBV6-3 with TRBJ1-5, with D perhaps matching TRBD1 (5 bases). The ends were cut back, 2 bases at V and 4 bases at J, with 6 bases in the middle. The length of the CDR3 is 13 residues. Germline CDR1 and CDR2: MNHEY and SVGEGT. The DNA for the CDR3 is TGTGCCAGCAGTTACGGGGGGAATCAGCCCCAGCATTTT. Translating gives CASSYGGNQPQHF.

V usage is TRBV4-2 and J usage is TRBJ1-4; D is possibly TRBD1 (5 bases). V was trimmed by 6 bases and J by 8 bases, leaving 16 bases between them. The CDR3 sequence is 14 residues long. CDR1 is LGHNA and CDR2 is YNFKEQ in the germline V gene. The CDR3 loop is CASSVERGREKLFF. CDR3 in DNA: TGTGCCAGCAGTGTAGAAAGGGGTCGGGAAAAACTGTTTTTT.

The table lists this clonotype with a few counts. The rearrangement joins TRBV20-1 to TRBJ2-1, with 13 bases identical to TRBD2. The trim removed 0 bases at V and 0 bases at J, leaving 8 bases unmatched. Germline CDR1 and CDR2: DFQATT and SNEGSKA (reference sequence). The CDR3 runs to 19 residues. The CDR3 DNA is TGCAGTGCTAGAGATCCCGGGACTAGCGGGACAAACTCCTACAATGAGCAGTTCTTC. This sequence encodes CSARDPGTSGTNSYNEQFF.

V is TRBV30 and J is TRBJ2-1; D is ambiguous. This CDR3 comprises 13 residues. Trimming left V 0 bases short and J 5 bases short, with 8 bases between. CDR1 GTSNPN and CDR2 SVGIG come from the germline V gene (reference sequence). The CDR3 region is CAWSVLRNNEQFF. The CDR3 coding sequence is TGTGCCTGGAGTGTACTTCGTAACAATGAGCAGTTCTTC.